A single sample gave rise to the 17 T cell receptor beta chains below, sequenced in a study of cytomegalovirus exposure and HLA in healthy donors. Primers: 60 Vbeta forward and 13 Jbeta reverse. Only in-frame clones appear in the TCRdb table, and some are missing; sequencing was by immunoSEQ multiplex PCR. This table holds 65,000 or so clones, 70% to 80% found once. Sequenced input: PBMCs. Source of these receptors: a girl between 10 and 17 years old in good health and CMV-seropositive.

The rearrangement links TRBV30 to TRBJ2-5, with 9 bases aligning to TRBD2. Trimming removed 0 bases from V and 6 bases from J; junction bases left unmatched: 8. The CDR3 has 15 amino acids. Germline CDR1 GTSNPN, CDR2 SVGIG (reference sequence). The CDR3 coding sequence is TGTGCCTGGAGTGTAAGGGCGGGGGGGACGAAGACCCAGTACTTC. Amino acid sequence: CAWSVRAGGTKTQYF.

The CDR3 DNA reads TGTGCCAGCAGTGCCGGACAGATCGAGCTCCATAATGAAAAACTGTTTTTT. This encodes CASSAGQIELHNEKLFF. V usage is TRBV6-1 and J usage is TRBJ1-4; the D gene is possibly TRBD1 (6 bases). This CDR3 is built from 17 residues. Trimming removed 4 bases from V and 4 bases from J, with 19 bases in between. Germline values: CDR1 MNHNS, CDR2 SASEGT.

This chain connects TRBV28 to TRBJ2-2, with TRBD1 matching 11 bases. Per the germline V gene, CDR1 is MDHEN and CDR2 is SYDVKM. The CDR3 consists of 16 residues. J was trimmed by 4 bases and V by 9 bases; bases with no gene match: 10. CDR3 amino acids: CASVGRDRGATGELFF. DNA of the CDR3: TGTGCCAGTGTTGGCCGGGACAGGGGGGCCACCGGGGAGCTGTTTTTT.

This clone has just a few counts. The chain carries TRBV25-1 and TRBJ2-7; the match to TRBD1 covers 7 bases. The CDR3 consists of 14 residues. The V gene's germline CDR1 is MGHDK and CDR2 SYGVNS. The junction had 5 bases not matched to a gene; V was cut back by 0 bases and J by 6 bases. CDR3: CASSEYQTGTEQYF. DNA for the CDR3: TGTGCCAGCAGTGAATACCAGACAGGGACCGAGCAGTACTTC.

The chain employs TRBV2 and TRBJ1-2, with a possible D match to TRBD1 (5 bases). The CDR3 spans 13 residues. In germline, CDR1 is SNHLY, CDR2 FYNNEI. The V end was cut by 6 bases, the J end by 8 bases, with 16 bases between. The CDR3 spells CASRLDLDTGYTF. DNA of the CDR3: TGTGCCAGCAGGTTGGATCTGGACACCGGCTACACCTTC.

The V gene is TRBV19, the J gene TRBJ1-5, with D unclear. Trimming pared 3 bases from V and 9 bases from J, leaving 9 bases between. The CDR3 has 12 residues. Germline V gives CDR1 LNHDA, CDR2 SQIVND (reference sequence). The DNA for the CDR3 is TGTGCCAGTAGTATTGGTTCAGGGCCCCAGCATTTT. It is translated as CASSIGSGPQHF.

The rearrangement joins TRBV27 to TRBJ1-1; TRBD1 is a possible D gene (6 bases). The CDR3 sequence is 14 residues long. V dropped 6 bases and J dropped 0 bases, with 11 bases sitting between them. Germline V CDR1 and CDR2: MNHEY, SMNVEV (reference sequence). CDR3 protein: CASRTGTLNTEAFF. CDR3 DNA sequence: TGTGCCAGCAGAACCGGGACATTGAACACTGAAGCTTTCTTT.

The V gene is TRBV5-1, the J gene TRBJ1-1, with 7 bases fitting TRBD1. Germline-derived CDR1 and CDR2 are SGHRS and YFSETQ. The trim removed 4 bases at V and 5 bases at J, leaving 8 bases unmatched. This CDR3 comprises 14 residues. In nucleotides, the CDR3 is TGCGCCAGCAGCGATGGACAGGCTAAAACTGAAGCTTTCTTT. Translation: CASSDGQAKTEAFF.

This chain joins TRBV11-2 and TRBJ2-3; 14 bases align to TRBD2. The V and J ends lost 5 bases and 4 bases, in that order; junction bases with no gene match: 8. This CDR3 comprises 17 residues. Germline V gives CDR1 SGHAT, CDR2 FQNNGV. The CDR3, as DNA: TGTGCCAGCAGCCCCAGACTAGCGGGGGGGCACGCAGATACGCAGTATTTT. Translating gives CASSPRLAGGHADTQYF.

The chain recombines TRBV5-1 with TRBJ2-5; possible D gene TRBD1, 5 bases. The CDR3 is made up of 14 amino acids. CDR1 is SGHRS and CDR2 is YFSETQ in the germline V gene. Trimming pared 1 base from V and 11 bases from J, leaving 18 bases between. The CDR3 loop is CASSLNWGTTEQYF. The CDR3 DNA is TGCGCCAGCAGCTTGAACTGGGGCACTACGGAGCAGTACTTC.

This clone was picked up a small number of times. This chain connects TRBV5-1 to TRBJ2-7; 8 bases map to TRBD2. Losses at the gene ends were 4 bases for V and 0 bases for J; bases not matched to a gene: 3. CDR3 length: 14 residues. CDR1 and CDR2 (germline): SGHRS, YFSETQ. CDR3 residues: CASSPGGGSYEQYF. In nucleotides, the CDR3 is TGCGCCAGCAGCCCCGGGGGGGGCTCCTACGAGCAGTACTTC.

The rearrangement links TRBV25-1 to TRBJ1-2, with 7 nucleotides matching TRBD1. The CDR3 is 16 amino acids. Unmatched junction bases numbered 12, after V lost 4 bases and J lost 4 bases. Germline lookup yields CDR1 MGHDK and CDR2 SYGVNS. The CDR3 nucleotides read TGTGCCAGCAGTGCCATTGGACAGGAGGAGGGCTATGGCTACACCTTC. This translates into CASSAIGQEEGYGYTF.

The genes are TRBV30 and TRBJ2-5; D is perhaps TRBD2 (5 bases). V lost 0 bases to trimming and J lost 5 bases, with 10 bases between them. The CDR3 has 13 amino acids. The germline gives CDR1 GTSNPN, CDR2 SVGIG (reference sequence). CDR3 DNA: TGTGCCTGGAGTGTACTAGTTCAGGAGACCCAGTACTTC. Its translation is CAWSVLVQETQYF.

The rearrangement links TRBV14 to TRBJ1-2; D might be TRBD1 (5 bases). CDR3 length equals 14 residues. Trimming cost V 0 bases and J 8 bases, with 13 bases left between them. CDR1 SGHDN and CDR2 FVKESK come from the germline V gene. The CDR3: CASSQDLGTPGYTF. DNA of the CDR3: TGTGCCAGCAGCCAAGATCTAGGGACTCCCGGCTACACCTTC.

The chain couples TRBV5-1 to TRBJ2-3; D is possibly TRBD2 (6 bases). CDR3 length: 17 amino acids. Trimming cost V 1 base and J 1 base, with 16 bases left between them. Germline V gives CDR1 SGHRS, CDR2 YFSETQ. The CDR3 spells CASSLSPRRGGTDTQYF. The CDR3 coding sequence is TGCGCCAGCAGCTTGAGCCCACGGCGGGGAGGCACAGATACGCAGTATTTT.

This chain uses TRBV7-2 with TRBJ2-2; possible D gene TRBD1, 6 bases. There are 15 residues in the CDR3. Trimming left V 6 bases short and J 4 bases short, with 15 bases between. In germline, CDR1 is SGHTA, CDR2 FQGNSA. CDR3 sequence reads: CASSFIQGSTGELFF. The CDR3 nucleotides read TGTGCCAGCAGTTTCATTCAGGGGAGCACCGGGGAGCTGTTTTTT.

J is TRBJ1-1 and V is TRBV2; maybe TRBD1 (6 bases). The CDR3 loop spans 15 amino acids. Trimming stripped 2 bases from V and 1 base from J, with 11 bases between. Germline CDR1 reads SNHLY; CDR2 reads FYNNEI. This chain's CDR3 is CASSELGHSNTEAFF. The CDR3 bases are TGTGCCAGCAGTGAACTGGGACACTCGAACACTGAAGCTTTCTTT.